This is a list of T cell receptor beta chains from one sample in a study of T-cell reconstitution after alpha-beta-depleted transplantation in children. TCRdb re-called the PCR reads with MiXCR, one entry per CDR3 protein. The sample has over 400,000 distinct CDR3 sequences, about 40% seen once. Sequenced material: PBMCs, taken before TCRalphabeta/CD19-depleted stem cell transplant. These receptors were collected from a girl aged 2 to 10 with aplastic anemia, due to receive a stem cell transplant. Both conserved end residues are part of each CDR3. Fields, in order: J gene, V gene, CDR3 protein.

J gene: TRBJ2-7; V gene: TRBV29-1; CDR3 protein: CSAYDRSQQYF
J gene: TRBJ2-3; V gene: TRBV12-3/TRBV12-4; CDR3 protein: CASSLSGAPDTQYF
J gene: TRBJ2-5; V gene: TRBV4-2; CDR3 protein: CASSQDGGTGGPETQYF
J gene: TRBJ1-5; V gene: TRBV12-3/TRBV12-4; CDR3 protein: CASSLPPLENNQPQHF
J gene: TRBJ1-4; V gene: TRBV12-3/TRBV12-4; CDR3 protein: CASKGGGKLFF
J gene: TRBJ2-7; V gene: TRBV12-3/TRBV12-4; CDR3 protein: CASSLELAGTYEQYF
J gene: TRBJ1-3; V gene: TRBV28; CDR3 protein: CASSQQGGGNTIYF
J gene: TRBJ1-2; V gene: TRBV28; CDR3 protein: CASSLGGTALHYGYTF
J gene: TRBJ2-7; V gene: TRBV12-3/TRBV12-4; CDR3 protein: CARRPPYEQYF
J gene: TRBJ2-1; V gene: TRBV29-1; CDR3 protein: CSVAGTGAVAGGIF
J gene: TRBJ2-1; V gene: TRBV20-1; CDR3 protein: CSAKRGYGNEQFF
J gene: TRBJ2-3; V gene: TRBV11-2; CDR3 protein: CASSSPLGRPPQDTQYF
J gene: TRBJ2-1; V gene: TRBV24-1; CDR3 protein: CATSDLGGPSYNEQFF
J gene: TRBJ2-3; V gene: TRBV12-3/TRBV12-4; CDR3 protein: CASINQTAPRDTQYF
J gene: TRBJ2-1; V gene: TRBV20-1; CDR3 protein: CSASRRDSYNEQFF
J gene: TRBJ2-3; V gene: TRBV5-4; CDR3 protein: CASSRDPQEADTQYF
J gene: TRBJ2-5; V gene: TRBV28; CDR3 protein: CASSLKEVAQYF
J gene: TRBJ1-5; V gene: TRBV12-3/TRBV12-4; CDR3 protein: CASSLRRGGLSYSNQPQHF
J gene: TRBJ2-3; V gene: TRBV20-1; CDR3 protein: CSASPAGYSTDTQYF
J gene: TRBJ1-1; V gene: TRBV6-5; CDR3 protein: CASSYVDLDTEAFF
J gene: TRBJ2-7; V gene: TRBV15; CDR3 protein: CATSREQDGLGEQYF
J gene: TRBJ1-1; V gene: TRBV12-3/TRBV12-4; CDR3 protein: CASSLREVAFF
J gene: TRBJ2-1; V gene: TRBV6-1; CDR3 protein: CASRRDRGSYNEQFF
J gene: TRBJ1-1; V gene: TRBV3-1; CDR3 protein: CASIQETNTEAFF
J gene: TRBJ2-1; V gene: TRBV7-9; CDR3 protein: CASSTGKRRNEQFF
J gene: TRBJ2-3; V gene: TRBV15; CDR3 protein: CATSRGTRVMGTDTQYF
J gene: TRBJ1-5; V gene: TRBV12-3/TRBV12-4; CDR3 protein: CASSTDGHNQPQHF
J gene: TRBJ2-3; V gene: TRBV12-3/TRBV12-4; CDR3 protein: CASSLNVGADTQYF
J gene: TRBJ2-4; V gene: TRBV11-2; CDR3 protein: CASSLKGTSGVAKNIQYF
J gene: TRBJ2-1; V gene: TRBV7-9; CDR3 protein: CASSFAEGGINEQFF
J gene: TRBJ2-5; V gene: TRBV5-1; CDR3 protein: CASSYDRAGETQYF
J gene: TRBJ2-3; V gene: TRBV27; CDR3 protein: CASSLGQGGDTQYF
J gene: TRBJ2-7; V gene: TRBV12-3/TRBV12-4; CDR3 protein: CASSSGGVREQYF